A single sample is the source of the 9 T cell receptor beta chains below, sequenced in a study of T cells in Graves' hyperthyroidism and ophthalmopathy. The CDR3 regions of TCR beta were amplified from RNA transcripts. TCR CDR3 underwent first-round RT-PCR with the HTBI primer set. MiXCR, run by TCRdb on the multiplex PCR reads, gives a single entry per CDR3 protein. The table includes over 650,000 distinct CDR3 sequences, about 45% detected once. The material sequenced was peripheral blood or thyroid tissue (not recorded which). Receptor source: an adult man with Graves' disease, either hyperthyroidism or ophthalmopathy (not recorded which).

The chain joins TRBV2 to TRBJ2-6; no clear D gene. V was cut by 6 bases and J by 4 bases, with 10 bases left in between. Germline loops: CDR1 SNHLY, CDR2 FYNNEI. The CDR3 consists of 14 residues. CDR3 DNA: TGTGCCAGCAGCGCTACGACAGGGGCCAACGTCCTGACTTTC. Protein sequence: CASSATTGANVLTF.

The rearrangement links TRBV6-1 to TRBJ1-2, with D possibly TRBD1 on 6 matching bases. Germline CDR1 and CDR2: MNHNS and SASEGT. Trimming took off 1 base at V and 6 bases at J, with 15 bases between the two ends. The length of the CDR3 is 15 residues. The CDR3 bases are TGTGCCAGCAGTGAAGTCGGACAGCCTTATGATGGCTACACCTTC. The encoded protein is CASSEVGQPYDGYTF.

The chain is built from TRBV7-6 and TRBJ2-7; D unresolved. Trimming removed 1 base from V and 2 bases from J, with 9 bases in between. Per the germline V gene, CDR1 is SGHVS and CDR2 is FNYEAQ. The length of the CDR3 is 14 residues. The CDR3 reads CASSLDYRAYEQYF. Written as DNA, the CDR3 is TGTGCCAGCAGCTTAGACTACCGAGCCTACGAGCAGTACTTC.

The rearrangement uses TRBV7-3 and TRBJ1-1; D perhaps matches TRBD1 (6 bases). Trimming removed 0 bases at V and 11 bases at J, with 10 bases between. The V gene's germline CDR1 is SGHTA and CDR2 FQGTGA. The CDR3 contains 12 residues. The DNA of the CDR3 is TGTGCCAGCAGCTTAACTGGGCAGGGGGCTTTCTTT. Translating it yields CASSLTGQGAFF.

The CDR3 region has the DNA TGCGCCAGCAGCTTGGAGGGTGCGGCAGGGGTCACCGGGGAGCTGTTTTTT. It specifies CASSLEGAAGVTGELFF. The chain combines TRBV5-1 with TRBJ2-2, with a tentative D call TRBD1 (6 bases). The germline V gene has CDR1 SGHRS and CDR2 YFSETQ. V was cut by 0 bases and J by 4 bases, with 16 bases left in between. The CDR3 is 17 amino acids.

There are a few counts of this clonotype. J is TRBJ2-7 and V is TRBV20-1; 9 bases line up with TRBD1. The CDR3 is made up of 12 amino acids. Germline CDR1 DFQATT, CDR2 SNEGSKA (reference sequence). Trimming removed 3 bases from V and 4 bases from J; junction bases left unmatched: 1. CDR3 DNA sequence: TGCAGTGCTAGCGGACAGGGGTACGAGCAGTACTTC. Its protein is CSASGQGYEQYF.

V and J are TRBV10-3 and TRBJ1-5; 7 nucleotides align to TRBD1. Germline loops: CDR1 ENHRY, CDR2 SYGVKD. Trimming took 4 bases from V and 3 from J; bases not matched to a gene: 3. The CDR3 length is 14 residues. The chain's CDR3 is CAISAGTVNQPQHF. The CDR3 DNA reads as TGTGCCATCAGTGCGGGGACAGTCAATCAGCCCCAGCATTTT.

The chain has TRBV9 and TRBJ1-1, with D tentatively TRBD1 (6 bases). Deletions cut 2 bases from V and 7 bases from J, with 15 bases between. Looked up from germline, CDR1 is SGDLS and CDR2 is YYNGEE. The CDR3 length is 14 residues. DNA of the CDR3: TGTGCCAGCAGCGTTATCCCGGGACATAGTGAAGCTTTCTTT. It specifies CASSVIPGHSEAFF.

The chain links TRBV9 to TRBJ2-5; possible D gene TRBD1, 6 bases. The J call may be faulty, since TRBJ2-7 better matches the DNA end. In germline, CDR1 is SGDLS, CDR2 YYNGEE. The CDR3 runs 13 residues. CDR3 residues: CASSVEQGHEQYF. CDR3 in DNA: TGTGCCAGCAGCGTAGAACAGGGACACGAGCAGTACTTC.